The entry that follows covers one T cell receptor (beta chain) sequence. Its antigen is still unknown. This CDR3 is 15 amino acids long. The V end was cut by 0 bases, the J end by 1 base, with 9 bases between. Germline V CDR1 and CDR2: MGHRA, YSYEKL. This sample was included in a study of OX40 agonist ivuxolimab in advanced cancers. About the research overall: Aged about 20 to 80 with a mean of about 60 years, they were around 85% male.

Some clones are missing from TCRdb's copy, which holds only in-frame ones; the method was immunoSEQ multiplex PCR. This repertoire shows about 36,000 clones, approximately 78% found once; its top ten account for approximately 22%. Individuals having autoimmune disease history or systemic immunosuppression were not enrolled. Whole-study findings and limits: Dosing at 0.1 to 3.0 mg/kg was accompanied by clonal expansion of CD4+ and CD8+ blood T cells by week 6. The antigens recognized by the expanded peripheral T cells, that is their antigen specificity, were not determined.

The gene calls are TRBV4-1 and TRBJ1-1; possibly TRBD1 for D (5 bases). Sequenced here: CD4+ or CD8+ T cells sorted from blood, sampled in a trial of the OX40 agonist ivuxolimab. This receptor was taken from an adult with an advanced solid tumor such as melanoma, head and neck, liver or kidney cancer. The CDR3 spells CASSQDGRGNTEAFF. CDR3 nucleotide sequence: TGCGCCAGCAGCCAAGATGGGAGGGGGAACACTGAAGCTTTCTTT.